This TCR beta chain emerged from a study of cytomegalovirus exposure and HLA in healthy donors (dated by TCRdb to about 2017). In terms of the full investigation: An earlier analysis of more than 550 of the donors reported approximately 280 Gb of sequence data and 95 million to 140 million unique TCR beta sequences obtained from approximately 180 million T cells. Four to six DR-DQ haplotypes were handled as single units for association and clustering, since linkage in the cohort was strong. Among the approximately 430 genotyped donors, about 85% belonged to the genetic ancestry cluster associated with self-reported Caucasian donors. In a later analysis, previously published TCR beta repertoires from several hundred donors were re-analyzed and high-resolution HLA genotyping was added so that TCR occurrence patterns could be studied. To decide whether each TCR beta V gene segment behaved as functional or pseudogenic, an earlier analysis of nearly 600 of the donors relied on high-throughput TCR beta sequencing. The study combined high-throughput TCR immunosequencing, statistical association of individual TCRs with disease status, and machine learning to predict cytomegalovirus infection status. Among roughly 370 genotyped donors of the cohort, an average of about 240,000 unique TCR beta nucleotide sequences were sequenced per donor, roughly 20% of them non-productive. All discovery cohort repertoires had been generated on a single sequencing platform. Typing coverage differed by locus: A, B, C, DRB1 and DQB1 were typed in about 620-630 donors, DQA1 in approximately 520, DPA1 in 600 to 610, and DPB1 in about 450. In a later genetic analysis, genome-wide SNP genotypes for about three fifths of the 666 donors were used, and that subset was treated as a discovery cohort. The study used immunosequencing to profile the T cell repertoires of about 670 subjects and linked those repertoires to cytomegalovirus serostatus. The study was designed to test whether signatures of past pathogen exposure could be identified by cataloging public T cell receptors. HLA typing covered class I and class II loci at four-digit resolution. Rather than using new phenotypic data, the later analysis identified candidate immune exposures from TCR beta sequences and from how often those sequences occurred across donors. Donor age, sex, ethnicity and CMV serostatus were compiled alongside the repertoire data. In addition to the first cohort of approximately 650 subjects, a separate validation cohort of 120 different subjects was used. An early release covering roughly 600 HLA-typed donors comprised about 290 gigabases of sequencing data and approximately 85 million unique TCR sequences.

Library method: the immunoSEQ multiplex PCR assay. A mixture of 60 forward primers for TCR Vbeta segments and 13 reverse primers for TCR Jbeta segments was used in the multiplex PCR. A multiplex PCR assay on genomic DNA amplified the CDR3 region of rearranged TCR beta genes. The amplified TCR beta libraries were sequenced on the Illumina HiSeq System as 87-base-pair reads. The authors' analysis ran thus. Across the roughly 700 repertoires, a later analysis counted tens of millions of unique TCR beta chains, around 10 million of which were shared by at least two donors. Raw reads were error-corrected and collapsed into unique sequences by a nearest-neighbor algorithm in which closely related sequences were merged to remove PCR and sequencing errors. V, D and J gene segments were assigned by aligning CDR3 sequences to IMGT reference sequences. For a sequence to be retained, a match of at least six nucleotides to both a V gene segment and a J gene segment was required. Rearrangements were called productive when the CDR3 lacked stop codons and stayed in frame with V and J; all others were non-productive. CDR3 was defined by IMGT convention, running from the second conserved V-encoded cysteine to the conserved J-encoded phenylalanine. Sequences without an unambiguous match to a single V gene segment were excluded from the earlier analysis of 500 to 700 of the donors. In an earlier analysis of several hundred of the donors, V segments were called functional above 56.7% productive rearrangements and were called segregating when the between-donor standard deviation exceeded 5%. To diagnose cytomegalovirus status from the catalog of TCR beta chain sequences, a statistical classification framework was built. In a later analysis, V and J genes were assigned by comparing TCR nucleotide sequences against IMGT/GENE-DB human TR gene sequences. A later analysis assigned CDR3 sequences and most-parsimonious VDJ recombination scenarios with the TCRdist pipeline. In a later analysis, each TCR beta chain was defined by its CDR3 amino acid sequence together with its V-gene family, and reads lacking a unique V-gene family were excluded. In a later analysis, around 600 highly shared, low-generation-probability nucleotide sequences were removed to address suspected cross-contamination and a sequencing artifact. For each public chain, a later analysis derived a clonal expansion index from normalized ranks of inferred template counts within each repertoire. In a later analysis, generation probabilities were computed using a VDJ recombination model fitted to out-of-frame rearrangements, and the results were checked against IGoR. In a later analysis, hypergeometric tests were used to score TCR-TCR, TCR-HLA and TCR-CMV co-occurrence, with a repertoire-size bias correction applied to TCR pairs. In a later analysis, false discovery rates were estimated by permuting HLA or CMV assignments 20 times. In a later analysis, co-occurring TCRs were grouped using DBSCAN, with TCRdist sequence similarity added in when clustering inside HLA-allele-positive subsets. For co-occurrence clustering, repertoires with fewer than 30,000 or more than 120,000 public chains were excluded, along with a handful of repertoires with anomalous nucleotide sharing. In TCRdb, the immuneACCESS table is reduced to in-frame sequences with V and J assigned. These tables do not hold every clone; where another copy was compared, an unresolved V gene accounts for under half, and the others remain unexplained. V and J calls and clone size are given by that table; D and trimming were obtained from the DNA. This sample comprises about 210,000 clones, around 82% of them detected only once. The ten largest account for around an eighth of the sample.

Details on this clone: Its antigen remains unidentified. Base qualities are not provided; no much larger clone lies one nucleotide away.

On the study overall, not on this receptor specifically: A cluster of highly shared sequence variants was judged likely to be a technical artifact of the sequencing pipeline. A total of some 180 TCR beta chains were listed by the study as associated with cytomegalovirus. When HLA alleles, especially DR and DQ, strongly co-occurred, attributing TCR associations to individual alleles was difficult. In vitro tests confirmed that three of the cytomegalovirus-associated TCR beta chains recognize cytomegalovirus antigens. HLA typing was unavailable for some donors at each locus, so association tests used only the typed subset. According to the authors, the approach could potentially be generalized to other disease states and immunological phenotypes. In this cohort, only TCR beta chains were sequenced, and detectable features were limited by the absence of alpha or paired-chain data. A later genetic analysis associated a missense DCLRE1C variant with V-gene and J-gene trimming of TCR beta chains, and an independent cohort replicated the association. Correlated functional status among segregating V segments might reflect linkage disequilibrium, but an unknown experimental factor could not be ruled out. A later analysis found that HLA-associated TCR beta chains were more clonally expanded and had lower generation probabilities than equally common non-associated chains. According to a later analysis, parvovirus B19, influenza, CMV and Epstein-Barr virus appeared linked to several top co-occurrence clusters. The earlier analysis of almost 600 of the donors excluded approximately 17 rarely observed V segments, including chromosome 9 orphons, because counts were too low. Specific HLA alleles were associated with 15,000 to 20,000 TCR beta sequences at a false discovery rate of 0.05 in a later analysis. The classifier was reported to diagnose cytomegalovirus status with high specificity and sensitivity in both the original cohort and the validation cohort. Most TCR sequences were observed very rarely across donors, whereas some public TCRs were present in many individuals. In a later genetic analysis, fewer N-insertions in productive TCRs were reported among donors in an Asian-associated ancestry cluster than the roughly 700-donor mean. Roughly uniform sequencing depth across donors was assumed in presence/absence analyses, although this assumption may not hold. A further reported finding was that TCR beta sequences accurately predicted the HLA-A and HLA-B alleles for most subjects in the first cohort. In a later analysis, most CMV-associated TCR beta chains were found to appear HLA-restricted, with HLA associations seemingly driven largely by CMV exposure. Immune exposure information for the cohort was limited to CMV serostatus. Broadly in line with IMGT annotations, most TCR beta V segments showed up in productive rearrangements about 87% or about 30% of the time in an earlier analysis of roughly 590 of the donors. In a later analysis, the rate of TCR association differed among HLA loci, with DRB1 alleles having the most associated TCRs and HLA-C alleles having the fewest.

The cohort comprised some 680 healthy bone marrow donors. Cohort members were all nominally healthy when sampled, although unrecorded immune exposures were likely present. The donor tested CMV seropositive and was one of the 289 seropositive cohort members. Every donor gave a peripheral blood sample, and the peripheral blood mononuclear cells from that sample were used for TCR beta sequencing. The Qiagen DNeasy Blood Extraction Kit was used to extract genomic DNA from the blood cell samples. The sequencing input was PBMCs. This sequence originates from a woman in her 30s in good health and CMV-seropositive.

The CDR3 sequence is CASSSGGVRNEQFF. At the DNA level, the sequence is TGTGCCAGCTCTAGCGGGGGGGTGCGGAATGAGCAGTTCTTC. Rearrangement joined TRBV27 to TRBJ2-1; 12 central bases correspond to TRBD2. Ends trimmed: V by 8 bases, J by 7 bases; bases unmatched to a gene: 6. The CDR3 runs 14 residues from the cysteine to the phenylalanine. Solely the CDR3 DNA is kept, with 42 bases framed from the first base. The CDR1 and CDR2 encoded by the germline V gene (reference sequence) are MNHEY and SMNVEV.